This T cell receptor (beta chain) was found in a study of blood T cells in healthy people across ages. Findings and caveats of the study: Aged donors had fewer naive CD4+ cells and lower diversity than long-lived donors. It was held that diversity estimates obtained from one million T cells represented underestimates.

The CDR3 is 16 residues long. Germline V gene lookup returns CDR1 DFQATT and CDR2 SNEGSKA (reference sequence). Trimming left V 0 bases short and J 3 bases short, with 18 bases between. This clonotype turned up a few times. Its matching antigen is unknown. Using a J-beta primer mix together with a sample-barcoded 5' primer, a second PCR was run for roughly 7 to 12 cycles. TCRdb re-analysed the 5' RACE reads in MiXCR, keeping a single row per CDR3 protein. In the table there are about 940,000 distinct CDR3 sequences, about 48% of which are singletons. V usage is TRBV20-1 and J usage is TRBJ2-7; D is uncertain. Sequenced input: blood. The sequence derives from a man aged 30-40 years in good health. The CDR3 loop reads CSARDLAGKNLYEQYF. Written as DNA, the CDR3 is TGCAGTGCTAGAGATTTGGCAGGCAAAAACCTCTACGAGCAGTACTTC.